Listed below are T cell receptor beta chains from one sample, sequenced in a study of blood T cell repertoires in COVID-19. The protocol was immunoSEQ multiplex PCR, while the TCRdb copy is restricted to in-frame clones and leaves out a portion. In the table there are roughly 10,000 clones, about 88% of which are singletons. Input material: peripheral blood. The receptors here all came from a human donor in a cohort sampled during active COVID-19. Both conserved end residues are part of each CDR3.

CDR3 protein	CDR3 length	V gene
CASSVGQLNTEAFF	14	TRBV9
CASSPVSYEQYF	12	TRBV3-1/TRBV3-2
CASSPRQGAGEKLFF	15	TRBV9
CASSRPMGGSYGYTF	15	TRBV11-3
CASRGPGGDTQYF	13	TRBV28
CASSFGWPNTGELFF	15	TRBV5-1
CASTLGDYEQYF	12	TRBV28
CASSFGDRVYEQYF	14	TRBV6-5
CASSLAGQGNTEAFF	15	TRBV5-4
CASSPDLKKNYGYTF	15	TRBV5-4
CATSKRQGQETQYF	14	TRBV15
CASQGLAGGNEQFF	14	TRBV7-9
CASSLGLAGPNQQYF	15	TRBV7-2
CASCFGSDNEGKNIQYF	17	TRBV19
CASSITGTTYEQYF	14	TRBV7-8
CASPARTDTEAFF	13	TRBV19
CASSPTIDGYNEQFF	15	TRBV5-6
CASSQRGPGRKAFF	14	TRBV3-1/TRBV3-2
CASSSRPGNGLETQYF	16	TRBV5-1
CASSPWAGQKGEKLFF	16	TRBV7-2
CASSMGLQETQYF	13	TRBV19
CASTPLALNNSPLHF	15	TRBV28
CASSHRGQGEGNTIYF	16	TRBV7-2
CASSEEEGFLPDTQYF	16	TRBV2
CASSLDRGRVTGELFF	16	TRBV5-4
CASRVSGGAYEQYF	14	TRBV7-2